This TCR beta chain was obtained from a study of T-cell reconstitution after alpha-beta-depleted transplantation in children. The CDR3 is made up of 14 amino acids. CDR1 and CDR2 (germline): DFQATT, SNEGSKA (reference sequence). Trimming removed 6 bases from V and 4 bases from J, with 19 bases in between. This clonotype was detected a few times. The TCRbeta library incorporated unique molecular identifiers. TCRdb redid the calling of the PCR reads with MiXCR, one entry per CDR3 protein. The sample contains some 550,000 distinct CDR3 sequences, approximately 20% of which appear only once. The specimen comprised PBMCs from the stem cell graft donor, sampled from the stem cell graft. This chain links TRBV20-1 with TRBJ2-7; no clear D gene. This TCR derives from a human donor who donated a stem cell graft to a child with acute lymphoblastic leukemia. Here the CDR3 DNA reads TGCAGTGCCCCCCTGTTACTAATGAAATACGAGCAGTACTTC. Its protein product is CSAPLLLMKYEQYF.